The T cell receptor (beta chain) described here comes from a study of T cells in Graves' hyperthyroidism and ophthalmopathy (dated by TCRdb to the late 2010s). As for the study more broadly: Peripheral blood was sampled at the time of initial diagnosis, prior to any treatment. After blood sampling, hyperthyroidism patients were treated with methimazole at a starting dose of 30 mg daily, and ophthalmopathy patients were treated with high-dose intravenous methylprednisolone. Prospective prediction of ophthalmopathy was tested in an independent validation cohort of 18 to 20 hyperthyroidism patients and 15 to 17 patients who later progressed to ophthalmopathy. Thyroid tissue and blood T-cell repertoires from six Graves' hyperthyroidism patients were also compared in the study. For training and testing, the 100 patients in the discovery cohort were randomly divided in a 7:3 ratio. TCR Vbeta CDR3 sequencing of fewer than 150 peripheral blood samples (around 45 ophthalmopathy, 75 to 80 hyperthyroidism and roughly 17 progressor patients) is reported in the paper. To identify distinguishing TCR V-J signatures, a discovery cohort of around 100 patients was used, comprising some 43 with Graves' ophthalmopathy and around 57 with stable Graves' hyperthyroidism.

As to this clonotype: Its binding antigen is unknown. Base-call qualities are not available, and no considerably larger clone is one nucleotide away.

In the ophthalmopathy patients, disease was moderately to severely active, with a Clinical Activity Score of 3 or more, a NOSPECS grade of 4 or more, and a duration of less than 3 months. Patients with uncontrolled infections, other autoimmune diseases, pregnancy or lactation were excluded. Diagnoses relied on clinical symptoms, serum thyroxine and TRAb, thyroid ultrasound and orbital computed tomography. PBMCs were isolated from about 10 ml of fresh peripheral blood by Ficoll-Paque density gradient centrifugation. Trizol reagent was used to extract total RNA, and RNA quality was then checked on an Agilent 2100 Bioanalyzer. TCR beta CDR3 regions were amplified from RNA transcripts. A first-round RT-PCR of the TCR CDR3 used the HTBI primer set with the Qiagen OneStep RT-PCR kit. The libraries were constructed in a second round of multiplex PCR and then size-selected and purified. The libraries were sequenced on an Illumina HiSeq2000 using paired-end 100 bp reads. The original methods were these. SOAPnuke was used to process the raw data, with reads discarded if the reads contained adapters or uncalled bases, had a mean Phred below 15, or lacked an exact constant-primer or identifier match. COPE v1.2.5 was used to merge high-quality paired reads, and clonotypes were defined as unique nucleotide sequences. MiTCR v1.1 was used to align the clonotypes against IMGT TRBV, TRBD and TRBJ reference segments. The analysis included only V-J combinations with a frequency above 0.0001, which together covered more than 98% of the repertoires. A TCS score was defined as the ratio of F50 (clonal expansion) to E x V (chaos), with BLOSUM62-based TCRdist applied between CDR3 peptides within each V-J. Welch's t-statistics and random forest reduced just over 500 V-J features to 13, which were used in a naive Bayes classifier (R e1071). TCRdb took the public reads, trimmed them with fastp at Q25, ran MiXCR for clone calling and kept in-frame beta chains. Each entry is one CDR3 protein sequence, shown with its most common DNA and genes. The V and J calls here are based on TCRdb, not the publication. A total of hundreds of thousands of distinct CDR3 sequences appear in this sample, less than 25% of them only once. Together, the top ten hold roughly a third of the sample.

The CDR3 spans 15 residues, from the cysteine through the phenylalanine. The CDR3 DNA has 45 bases and is translated from base 1. V and J are truncated by 5 bases and 2 bases respectively, leaving an intervening sequence of 12 bases. What the research found in general, with its limitations: Blood samples also contained most of the expanded thyroid clonotypes (frequency above 0.001), which suggests that blood repertoires may reflect thyroid immune responses. A 13 V-J signature model separated ophthalmopathy from stable hyperthyroidism, with just over 85% sensitivity and 81.08% specificity in cross-validation and 80%/75% in testing. Sample size was not statistically predetermined, and blinding of investigators to group allocation was not performed. In validation, progression to ophthalmopathy was predicted by the model with 70.59% sensitivity and around 76% specificity, a median of 6.5 months before onset.

The TCR originated in a man aged 25 to 45 with Graves' ophthalmopathy. Sequences were obtained from blood. The sequence joins TRBV12-3 or TRBV12-4 to TRBJ1-4; TRBD1 is perhaps the D gene, given 6 matching bases. The DNA sequence is TGTGCCAGCAGTCGCGCAGGGGACACTAATGAAAAACTGTTTTTT. It is translated as CASSRAGDTNEKLFF.